A selection of T cell receptor beta chains follows, all from one sample in a study of PD-1 blockade in classical Hodgkin lymphoma. Libraries were prepared by immunoSEQ multiplex PCR; TCRdb keeps only in-frame clonotypes and omits some of them. The data contain 25,000 to 30,000 clones, 78% of them singletons. This specimen consisted of peripheral blood mononuclear cells (PBMCs), obtained before the second cycle of nivolumab. The receptors were gathered from a human donor with classical Hodgkin lymphoma. Both conserved end residues are part of each CDR3. D genes are given only for firm matches. Rows may omit the clone size; those that give it use once, few, many or a size class.

abundance: once
v_gene: TRBV28
j_gene: TRBJ2-7
d_gene: NA
len: 11
CDR3nt: TGTGCCAGCAGTTTAGGGCGCGAGCAGTACTTC
CDR3aa: CASSLGREQYF

abundance: NA
v_gene: TRBV19
j_gene: TRBJ2-1
d_gene: NA
len: 16
CDR3nt: TGTGCCAGTAGTATAGGCGGGGCCTACTCCTACAATGAGCAGTTCTTC
CDR3aa: CASSIGGAYSYNEQFF

abundance: NA
v_gene: TRBV18
j_gene: TRBJ2-5
d_gene: NA
len: 16
CDR3nt: TGTGCCAGCTCACCACCGATAGGAGGGGACCAAGAGACCCAGTACTTC
CDR3aa: CASSPPIGGDQETQYF

abundance: NA
v_gene: TRBV6-5
j_gene: TRBJ1-2
d_gene: NA
len: 15
CDR3nt: TGTGCCAGCAGTTACTGGGCCGGACCGCTCCTTAGCTACACCTTC
CDR3aa: CASSYWAGPLLSYTF

abundance: NA
v_gene: TRBV7-2
j_gene: TRBJ2-5
d_gene: TRBD2
len: 16
CDR3nt: TGTGCCAGCAGCTCACTGCGGGGTAGCGGGGTTCAGACCCAGTACTTC
CDR3aa: CASSSLRGSGVQTQYF

abundance: NA
v_gene: TRBV27
j_gene: TRBJ1-1
d_gene: NA
len: 12
CDR3nt: TGTGCCTCGAAGGCCAGGAACACTGAAGCTTTCTTT
CDR3aa: CASKARNTEAFF

abundance: NA
v_gene: TRBV7-2
j_gene: TRBJ1-4
d_gene: NA
len: 17
CDR3nt: TGTGCCAGCAGCTGGGTTTACAGGTCTGGGGGGGATGAAAAACTGTTTTTT
CDR3aa: CASSWVYRSGGDEKLFF

abundance: NA
v_gene: TRBV7-6
j_gene: TRBJ1-1
d_gene: TRBD1
len: 14
CDR3nt: TGTGCCAGCAGCTTAGGACAGGGTAAGACTGAAGCTTTCTTT
CDR3aa: CASSLGQGKTEAFF

abundance: few
v_gene: TRBV6-4
j_gene: TRBJ2-4
d_gene: NA
len: 17
CDR3nt: TGTGCCAGCAGTGGCCTTTGGCTCCATGTAGCCAAAAACATTCAGTACTTC
CDR3aa: CASSGLWLHVAKNIQYF

abundance: NA
v_gene: TRBV5-1
j_gene: TRBJ1-4
d_gene: NA
len: 15
CDR3nt: TGCGCCAGCAGCTCAACAGGTCCCGCAAATGAAAAACTGTTTTTT
CDR3aa: CASSSTGPANEKLFF

abundance: NA
v_gene: TRBV7-9
j_gene: TRBJ2-1
d_gene: TRBD1
len: 15
CDR3nt: TGTGCCAGCAGCTCCGGACAGGGCGGTTGGAATGAGCAGTTCTTC
CDR3aa: CASSSGQGGWNEQFF

abundance: NA
v_gene: TRBV4-3
j_gene: TRBJ1-4
d_gene: NA
len: 13
CDR3nt: TGCGCCAGCAGCCCAGGGACCCGGGAAAAACTGTTTTTT
CDR3aa: CASSPGTREKLFF

abundance: NA
v_gene: TRBV28
j_gene: TRBJ2-5
d_gene: TRBD2
len: 16
CDR3nt: TGTGCCAGCAGTTCGGGACTAGCGGGGCCTGTATGGGCCCAGTACTTC
CDR3aa: CASSSGLAGPVWAQYF

abundance: NA
v_gene: TRBV9
j_gene: TRBJ2-3
d_gene: NA
len: 14
CDR3nt: TGTGCCAGCAGCGCGGGATTCGGCGGAGATACGCAGTATTTT
CDR3aa: CASSAGFGGDTQYF

abundance: NA
v_gene: TRBV6-5
j_gene: TRBJ2-6
d_gene: TRBD1
len: 14
CDR3nt: TGTGCCAGCAGGACAGGGGTTGGGGCCAACGTCCTGACTTTC
CDR3aa: CASRTGVGANVLTF

abundance: NA
v_gene: TRBV7-2
j_gene: TRBJ2-7
d_gene: TRBD1
len: 15
CDR3nt: TGTGCCAGCAGCTTAACCGGGACAGTGGGTTACGAGCAGTACTTC
CDR3aa: CASSLTGTVGYEQYF

abundance: NA
v_gene: TRBV11-2
j_gene: TRBJ1-1
d_gene: NA
len: 17
CDR3nt: TGTGCCAGCAGCTATGCGATGACCCCTGCGGGGAACACTGAAGCTTTCTTT
CDR3aa: CASSYAMTPAGNTEAFF

abundance: NA
v_gene: TRBV29-1
j_gene: TRBJ1-3
d_gene: TRBD1
len: 13
CDR3nt: TGCAGCGTTGGGACAGGGTTAAGAAACACCATATATTTT
CDR3aa: CSVGTGLRNTIYF

abundance: few
v_gene: TRBV7-3
j_gene: TRBJ1-4
d_gene: NA
len: 16
CDR3nt: TGTGCCAGCAGCTTCTACGGTCTTGCAACTAATGAAAAACTGTTTTTT
CDR3aa: CASSFYGLATNEKLFF

abundance: NA
v_gene: TRBV5-1
j_gene: TRBJ2-3
d_gene: NA
len: 13
CDR3nt: TGCGCCAGCAGCTTGTCCTCGGATTATACGCAGTATTTT
CDR3aa: CASSLSSDYTQYF

abundance: NA
v_gene: TRBV6-5
j_gene: TRBJ1-2
d_gene: NA
len: 13
CDR3nt: TGTGCCAGCAGGGAAGGGGGATACGGCGGCTACACCTTC
CDR3aa: CASREGGYGGYTF

abundance: NA
v_gene: TRBV4-2
j_gene: TRBJ1-2
d_gene: NA
len: 17
CDR3nt: TGTGCCAGCAGCCAAGATTGGAGAGGGGCCGGATCCTATGGCTACACCTTC
CDR3aa: CASSQDWRGAGSYGYTF

abundance: NA
v_gene: TRBV6-1
j_gene: TRBJ1-2
d_gene: NA
len: 14
CDR3nt: TGTGCCAGCAGGGGGCAGGTGACAGGAGCCGGCTACACCTTC
CDR3aa: CASRGQVTGAGYTF

abundance: NA
v_gene: TRBV27
j_gene: TRBJ2-4
d_gene: NA
len: 13
CDR3nt: TGTGCCAGCACTCCCCAGGGCGGAAACATTCAGTACTTC
CDR3aa: CASTPQGGNIQYF

abundance: NA
v_gene: TRBV10-3
j_gene: TRBJ1-3
d_gene: NA
len: 15
CDR3nt: TGTGCCATCAGTGAGTCCAAGAGCTCTGGAAACACCATATATTTT
CDR3aa: CAISESKSSGNTIYF

abundance: NA
v_gene: TRBV9
j_gene: TRBJ2-1
d_gene: NA
len: 14
CDR3nt: TGTGCCAGCAGCGTCGCGGAGAACTACAATGAGCAGTTCTTC
CDR3aa: CASSVAENYNEQFF

abundance: few
v_gene: TRBV29-1
j_gene: TRBJ1-5
d_gene: NA
len: 12
CDR3nt: TGCAGCGTTGAAGATCCGGGCCAGCCCCAGCATTTT
CDR3aa: CSVEDPGQPQHF

abundance: NA
v_gene: TRBV18
j_gene: TRBJ2-7
d_gene: NA
len: 12
CDR3nt: TGTGCCAGCTCAAAAGACACCTACGAGCAGTACTTC
CDR3aa: CASSKDTYEQYF

abundance: NA
v_gene: TRBV6-1
j_gene: TRBJ2-6
d_gene: NA
len: 18
CDR3nt: TGTGCCAGCAGTGCACTCCGGGTCGCACCCTCTGGGGCCAACGTCCTGACTTTC
CDR3aa: CASSALRVAPSGANVLTF

abundance: NA
v_gene: TRBV7-2
j_gene: TRBJ1-5
d_gene: NA
len: 12
CDR3nt: TGTGCCAGCAGCCCGTGGGGTCAGCCCCAGCATTTT
CDR3aa: CASSPWGQPQHF

abundance: NA
v_gene: TRBV7-2
j_gene: TRBJ1-1
d_gene: NA
len: 14
CDR3nt: TGTGCCAGCAGCCTACGTAATAGGGGCGCTGAAGCTTTCTTT
CDR3aa: CASSLRNRGAEAFF

abundance: NA
v_gene: TRBV11-3
j_gene: TRBJ1-2
d_gene: NA
len: 11
CDR3nt: TGTGCCAGCAGCTTTGCGCCGGTATACACCTTC
CDR3aa: CASSFAPVYTF

abundance: NA
v_gene: TRBV5-1
j_gene: TRBJ1-1
d_gene: NA
len: 17
CDR3nt: TGCGCCAGCAGCTTGGAAGGGTCCAGGGTCCCGAACACTGAAGCTTTCTTT
CDR3aa: CASSLEGSRVPNTEAFF

abundance: NA
v_gene: TRBV5-6
j_gene: TRBJ2-1
d_gene: NA
len: 13
CDR3nt: TGTGCCAGCAGCTTGGATGCGGGGAATGAGCAGTTCTTC
CDR3aa: CASSLDAGNEQFF

abundance: NA
v_gene: TRBV19
j_gene: TRBJ2-7
d_gene: TRBD1
len: 15
CDR3nt: TGTGCCAGTAGTACCCCCCGAGGGGGCGCCTACGAGCAGTACTTC
CDR3aa: CASSTPRGGAYEQYF

abundance: NA
v_gene: TRBV5-1
j_gene: TRBJ1-4
d_gene: TRBD1
len: 15
CDR3nt: TGCGCCAACAGATCTGGGACAGCTCCATACGAAAAACTGTTTTTT
CDR3aa: CANRSGTAPYEKLFF

abundance: NA
v_gene: TRBV27
j_gene: TRBJ1-3
d_gene: NA
len: 15
CDR3nt: TGTGCCAGCAGTTTATACGGACAACTTGGAAACACCATATATTTT
CDR3aa: CASSLYGQLGNTIYF

abundance: NA
v_gene: TRBV7-8
j_gene: TRBJ1-1
d_gene: NA
len: 15
CDR3nt: TGTGCCAGCAGCTTAGTGTTCAACGGGAACACTGAAGCTTTCTTT
CDR3aa: CASSLVFNGNTEAFF

abundance: NA
v_gene: TRBV2
j_gene: TRBJ1-1
d_gene: NA
len: 14
CDR3nt: TGTGCCAGCAATCTGGCTGGACCCAACGCTGAAGCTTTCTTT
CDR3aa: CASNLAGPNAEAFF

abundance: NA
v_gene: TRBV5-1
j_gene: TRBJ1-4
d_gene: TRBD1
len: 15
CDR3nt: TGCGCCAGCAGTCACAATCCGGGACAGGGCGAAAAACTGTTTTTT
CDR3aa: CASSHNPGQGEKLFF

abundance: NA
v_gene: TRBV10-3
j_gene: TRBJ2-2
d_gene: TRBD2
len: 14
CDR3nt: TGTGCCATCAGTTCTGGGGGGGACACCGGGGAGCTGTTTTTT
CDR3aa: CAISSGGDTGELFF

abundance: few
v_gene: TRBV6-5
j_gene: TRBJ2-1
d_gene: NA
len: 12
CDR3nt: TGTGCCAGCAGTTCCTCCCTCAATGAGCAGTTCTTC
CDR3aa: CASSSSLNEQFF

abundance: once
v_gene: TRBV6-5
j_gene: TRBJ1-6
d_gene: NA
len: 14
CDR3nt: TGTGCCAGCAGTTACGAACCCTATAATTCACCCCTCCACTTT
CDR3aa: CASSYEPYNSPLHF

abundance: NA
v_gene: TRBV19
j_gene: TRBJ2-7
d_gene: NA
len: 13
CDR3nt: TGTGCCAGTAGTATATCTGCGTTCTACGAGCAGTACTTC
CDR3aa: CASSISAFYEQYF

abundance: NA
v_gene: TRBV5-4
j_gene: TRBJ2-5
d_gene: TRBD2
len: 16
CDR3nt: TGTGCCAGCAGCGGGGGAAGTCTAGCGGCCCAAGAGACCCAGTACTTC
CDR3aa: CASSGGSLAAQETQYF

abundance: NA
v_gene: TRBV7-8
j_gene: TRBJ1-6
d_gene: NA
len: 14
CDR3nt: TGTGCCAGCAGCATTGGAGTGCCCAATTCACCCCTCCACTTT
CDR3aa: CASSIGVPNSPLHF

abundance: few
v_gene: TRBV27
j_gene: TRBJ1-6
d_gene: NA
len: 13
CDR3nt: TGTGCCAGCAGTCAACAGGTGGGATCACCCCTCCACTTT
CDR3aa: CASSQQVGSPLHF

abundance: NA
v_gene: TRBV19
j_gene: TRBJ1-1
d_gene: NA
len: 11
CDR3nt: TGTGCCAGTATCGGGGACACTGAAGCTTTCTTT
CDR3aa: CASIGDTEAFF

abundance: NA
v_gene: TRBV6-6
j_gene: TRBJ2-1
d_gene: NA
len: 13
CDR3nt: TGTGCCAGCACGGCAGTCTCCTACAATGAGCAGTTCTTC
CDR3aa: CASTAVSYNEQFF

abundance: few
v_gene: TRBV2
j_gene: TRBJ1-1
d_gene: NA
len: 13
CDR3nt: TGTGCCAGCAGACCCACGGAAACAGGGCCGACTTTCTTT
CDR3aa: CASRPTETGPTFF

abundance: NA
v_gene: TRBV6-5
j_gene: TRBJ1-2
d_gene: NA
len: 15
CDR3nt: TGTGCCAGCAGTTACTCTTGGGGTGTCACGCGCGGCTACACCTTC
CDR3aa: CASSYSWGVTRGYTF

abundance: NA
v_gene: TRBV5-1
j_gene: TRBJ1-2
d_gene: NA
len: 12
CDR3nt: TGCGCCAGCAGTTCCGGGGCCTGGGGCTACACCTTC
CDR3aa: CASSSGAWGYTF

abundance: NA
v_gene: TRBV6-5
j_gene: TRBJ1-6
d_gene: NA
len: 14
CDR3nt: TGTGCCATCCGTGACCAGGGGCTAAGTTCACCCCTCCACTTT
CDR3aa: CAIRDQGLSSPLHF

abundance: NA
v_gene: TRBV6-1
j_gene: TRBJ1-2
d_gene: NA
len: 15
CDR3nt: TGTGCCAGCAGTGAAGGGTTGGCGGAGAACTATGGCTACACCTTC
CDR3aa: CASSEGLAENYGYTF

abundance: NA
v_gene: TRBV6-5
j_gene: TRBJ1-1
d_gene: NA
len: 13
CDR3nt: TGTGCCAGCAGCGTTTGGGGCGCCTTTGAAGCTTTCTTT
CDR3aa: CASSVWGAFEAFF